This note documents a single T cell receptor (beta chain) sequence. Antigen specificity is unknown. The entry originates in a study of shared clonotypes between healthy human individuals. The study, taken as a whole, reports: It was only blood that was sampled, and tissue repertoires likely differ.

Clones were read by immunoSEQ multiplex PCR, and TCRdb kept only the in-frame ones, dropping some. Among approximately 980,000 clones listed, less than 85% were seen once. The ends were cut back, 1 base at V and 1 base at J, with 9 bases in the middle. The V gene's germline CDR1 is SGHDN and CDR2 FVKESK. The CDR3 is made up of 15 amino acids. The chain employs TRBV14 and TRBJ2-3; no definite D call. The receptor was derived from a man between 18 and 35 years old in good health. The sequenced sample consisted of memory CD4+ T cells sorted from blood. Subset in this sample: CD45RA-negative fraction. CDR3 loop: CASSQAVRGTDTQYF. Here the CDR3 DNA reads TGTGCCAGCAGCCAAGCGGTCCGGGGCACAGATACGCAGTATTTT.